The entry below describes one T cell receptor (beta chain). This sample is part of a study of response to subunit inactivated influenza vaccine. TCRdb ran MiXCR on the RT-PCR reads and lists one entry per CDR3 protein. The table records a few hundred thousand distinct CDR3 sequences, 12% of them present only once. The TCR comes from a man between 45 and 60 years old who received an inactivated influenza vaccine. Source: non-naive T cells sorted from PBMCs, taken about 14 days before vaccination.

The CDR3, as DNA: TGCAGTGCTAGGCAGACTAGCGGGAGCACAGATACGCAGTATTTT. Residues: CSARQTSGSTDTQYF. This chain uses TRBV20-1 with TRBJ2-3, with 10 bases matching TRBD2. The V gene's germline CDR1 is DFQATT and CDR2 SNEGSKA (reference sequence). V lost 3 bases to trimming and J lost 0 bases; unmatched junction nucleotides: 3. This CDR3 has 15 residues.